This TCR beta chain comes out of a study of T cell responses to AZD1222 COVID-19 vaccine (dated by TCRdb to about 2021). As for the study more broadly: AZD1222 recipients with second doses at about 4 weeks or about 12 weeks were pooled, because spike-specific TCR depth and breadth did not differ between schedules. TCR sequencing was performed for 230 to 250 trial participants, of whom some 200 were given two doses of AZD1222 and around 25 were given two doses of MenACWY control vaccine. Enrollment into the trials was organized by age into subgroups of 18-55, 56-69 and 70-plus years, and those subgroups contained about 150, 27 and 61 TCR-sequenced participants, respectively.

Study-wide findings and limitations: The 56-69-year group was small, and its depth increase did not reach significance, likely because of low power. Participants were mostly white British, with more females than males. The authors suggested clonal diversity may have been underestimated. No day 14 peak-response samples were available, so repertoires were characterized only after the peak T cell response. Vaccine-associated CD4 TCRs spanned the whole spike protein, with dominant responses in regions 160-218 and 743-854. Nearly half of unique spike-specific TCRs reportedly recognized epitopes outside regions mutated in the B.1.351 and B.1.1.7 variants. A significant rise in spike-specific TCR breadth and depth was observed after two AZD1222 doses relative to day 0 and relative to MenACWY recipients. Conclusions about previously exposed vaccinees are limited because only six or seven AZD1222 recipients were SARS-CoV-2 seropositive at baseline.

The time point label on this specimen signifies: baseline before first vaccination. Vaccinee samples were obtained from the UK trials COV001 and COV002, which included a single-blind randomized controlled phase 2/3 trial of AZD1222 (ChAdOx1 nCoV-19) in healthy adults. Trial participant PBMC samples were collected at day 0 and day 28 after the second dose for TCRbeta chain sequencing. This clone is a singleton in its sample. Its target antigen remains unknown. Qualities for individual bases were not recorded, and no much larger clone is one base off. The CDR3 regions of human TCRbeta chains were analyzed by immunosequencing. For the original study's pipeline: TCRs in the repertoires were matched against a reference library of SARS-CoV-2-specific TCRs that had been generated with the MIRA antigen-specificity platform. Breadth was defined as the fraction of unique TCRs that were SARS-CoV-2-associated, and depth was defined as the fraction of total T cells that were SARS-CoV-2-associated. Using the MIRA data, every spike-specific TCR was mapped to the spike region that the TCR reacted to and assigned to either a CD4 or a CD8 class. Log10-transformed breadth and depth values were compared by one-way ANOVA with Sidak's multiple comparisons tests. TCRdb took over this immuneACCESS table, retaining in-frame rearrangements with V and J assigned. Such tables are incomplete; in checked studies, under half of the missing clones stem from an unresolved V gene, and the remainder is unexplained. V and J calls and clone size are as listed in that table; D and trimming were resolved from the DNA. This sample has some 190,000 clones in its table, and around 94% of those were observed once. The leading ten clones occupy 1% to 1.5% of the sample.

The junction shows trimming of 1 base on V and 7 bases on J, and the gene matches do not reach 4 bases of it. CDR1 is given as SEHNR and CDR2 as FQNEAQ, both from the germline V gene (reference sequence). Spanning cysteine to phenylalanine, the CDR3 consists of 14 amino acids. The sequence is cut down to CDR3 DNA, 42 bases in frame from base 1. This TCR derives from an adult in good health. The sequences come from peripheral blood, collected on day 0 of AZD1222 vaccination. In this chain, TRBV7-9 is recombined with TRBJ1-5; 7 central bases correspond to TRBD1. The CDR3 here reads CASSLVEGAQPQHF. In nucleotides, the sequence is TGTGCCAGCAGCTTAGTTGAGGGGGCACAGCCCCAGCATTTT.